This T cell receptor beta chain was obtained from a study of breast tumors, draining lymph nodes, adjacent tissues. Findings and limits, study-wide: Tumors had less TCR diversity than lymph nodes, more than nontumor tissue. Compared with basal-like, luminal-like tumors shared significantly more repertoire with nontumor tissue.

Germline loops: CDR1 LGHDT, CDR2 YNNKEL (reference sequence). Trimming pared 2 bases from V and 8 bases from J, leaving 6 bases between. The length of the CDR3 is 12 residues. Breast cancer patients provided tissue from their axillary draining lymph nodes. Each CDR3 protein is one row after TCRdb ran MiXCR on the multiplex PCR reads. Of about 270,000 distinct CDR3 sequences in the sample, 30% are singletons; the top ten hold around 1%. This clonotype has ten or more counts. Its antigen is unknown. The chain couples TRBV3-1 to TRBJ2-2; D is uncertain. Material for sequencing was axillary lymph node tissue. The TCR sequence derives from a female donor with breast cancer. Some clones in this sample may be carry-over from other donors' samples. The CDR3 here is CASSQLSGELFF. As DNA, the CDR3 is TGTGCCAGCAGCCAACTAAGTGGGGAGCTGTTTTTT.